This T cell receptor (beta chain) emerged from a study of control samples from healthy donors and cancer patients. Here immunoSEQ multiplex PCR was the method, and the copy in TCRdb shows in-frame clones only, minus some. The sample carries roughly 76,000 clones, around 95% recorded once. V was cut by 3 bases and J by 1 base, with 13 bases left in between. CDR1 and CDR2 from the germline V gene are KGHSH and LQKENI. The CDR3 runs to 15 residues. Sequenced sample: blood. This clonotype was obtained from a woman aged 40-49 years in good health. This chain joins TRBV18 and TRBJ2-7; possibly TRBD1 for D (5 bases). CDR3 bases: TGTGCCAGCTCACCGGCCCAGGGCCCATCCTACGAGCAGTACTTC. This sequence encodes CASSPAQGPSYEQYF.